What follows is one T cell receptor beta chain and its context. The CDR3 extends over 17 amino acids. Germline CDR1 SGHAT, CDR2 FQNNGV. V was clipped by 3 bases and J by 3 bases; unmatched bases: 10. The data are from a study of blood T cell repertoires in COVID-19. Overall study context: PBMCs, B-cell-depleted T cells, or T cells were the source of the cDNA or gDNA that made up the material.

Using immunoSEQ multiplex PCR, the repertoire was profiled, and TCRdb retains in-frame clones only, with some absent. This sample has approximately 200,000 clones, with roughly 81% found just once. This sequence originates from a woman of 80 years or more with COVID-19, enrolled during active disease. The rearrangement uses TRBV11-2 and TRBJ2-1, with 8 bases aligning to TRBD1. The source material was peripheral blood. Written as DNA, the CDR3 is TGTGCCAGCAGCTTCGGCTTTCCAGGGGGCTACTACAATGAGCAGTTCTTC. As protein: CASSFGFPGGYYNEQFF.